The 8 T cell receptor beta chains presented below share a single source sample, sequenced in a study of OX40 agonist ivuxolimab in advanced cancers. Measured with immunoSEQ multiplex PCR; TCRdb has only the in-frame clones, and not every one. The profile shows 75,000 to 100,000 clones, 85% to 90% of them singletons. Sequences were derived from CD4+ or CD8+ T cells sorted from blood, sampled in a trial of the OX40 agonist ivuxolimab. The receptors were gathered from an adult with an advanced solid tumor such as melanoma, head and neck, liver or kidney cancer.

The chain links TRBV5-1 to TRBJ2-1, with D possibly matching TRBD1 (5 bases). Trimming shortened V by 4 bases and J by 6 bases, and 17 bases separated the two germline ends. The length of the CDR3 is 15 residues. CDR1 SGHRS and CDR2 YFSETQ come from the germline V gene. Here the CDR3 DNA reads TGCGCCAGCAGCCCAGGGCTCACGACCTTCAATGAGCAGTTCTTC. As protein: CASSPGLTTFNEQFF.

The CDR3 nucleotides read TGTGCCAGCAGTCAACAACAGGGTGGGGTGACCCAGTACTTC. Translating gives CASSQQQGGVTQYF. The genes are TRBV27 and TRBJ2-5, with a possible D match to TRBD1 (6 bases). The length of the CDR3 is 14 residues. In germline, CDR1 is MNHEY, CDR2 SMNVEV (reference sequence). The V end was cut by 5 bases, the J end by 7 bases, with 17 bases between.

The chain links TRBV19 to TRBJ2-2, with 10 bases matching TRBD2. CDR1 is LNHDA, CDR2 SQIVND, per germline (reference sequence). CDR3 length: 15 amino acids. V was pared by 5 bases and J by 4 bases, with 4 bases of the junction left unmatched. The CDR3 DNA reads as TGTGCCAGTAGTCTCCGGACTAGCGGCACCGGGGAGCTGTTTTTT. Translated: CASSLRTSGTGELFF.

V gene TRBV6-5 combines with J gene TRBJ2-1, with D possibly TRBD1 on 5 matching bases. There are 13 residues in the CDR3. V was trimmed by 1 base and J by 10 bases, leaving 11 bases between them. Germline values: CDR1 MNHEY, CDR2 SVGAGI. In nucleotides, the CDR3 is TGTGCCAGCAGTTACTGGCAGGGTAGCGAGCAGTTCTTC. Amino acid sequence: CASSYWQGSEQFF.

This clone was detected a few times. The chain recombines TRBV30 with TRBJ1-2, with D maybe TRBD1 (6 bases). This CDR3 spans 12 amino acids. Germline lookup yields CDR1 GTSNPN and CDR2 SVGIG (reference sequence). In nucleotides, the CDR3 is TGTGCGGGGGCCACTTCTAACTATGGCTACACCTTC. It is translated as CAGATSNYGYTF.

The CDR3 coding sequence is TGTGCCAGCAAAGGGACTAGCGGGGCGGATACGCAGTATTTT. Encoded protein: CASKGTSGADTQYF. The V and J genes are TRBV2 and TRBJ2-3; 13 bases line up with TRBD2. The V gene's germline CDR1 is SNHLY and CDR2 FYNNEI. The V segment lost 7 bases and the J segment 6 bases; nucleotides outside the gene matches: 4. This CDR3 contains 14 residues.

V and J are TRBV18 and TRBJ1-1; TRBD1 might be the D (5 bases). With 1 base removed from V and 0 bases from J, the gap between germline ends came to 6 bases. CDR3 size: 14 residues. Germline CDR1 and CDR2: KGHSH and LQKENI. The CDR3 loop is CASSPQGMNTEAFF. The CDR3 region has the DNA TGTGCCAGCTCACCACAGGGGATGAACACTGAAGCTTTCTTT.

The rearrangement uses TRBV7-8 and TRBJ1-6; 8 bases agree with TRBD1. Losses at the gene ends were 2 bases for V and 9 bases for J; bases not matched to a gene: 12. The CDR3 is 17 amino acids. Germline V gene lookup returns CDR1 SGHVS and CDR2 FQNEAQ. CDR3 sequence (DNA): TGTGCCAGCAGCTTAAACCAGGGGGCCTTGGCAATTTCACCCCTCCACTTT. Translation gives CASSLNQGALAISPLHF.